This T cell receptor beta chain was profiled in a study of shared clonotypes between healthy human individuals. Whole-study context: Every donor yielded three CD4 naive, three CD4 memory, two CD8 naive and one CD8 memory plate. Study observations and caveats: The study sampled only blood, and tissue repertoires likely differ. Non-shared clonotypes displayed generation probabilities falling below those of clonotypes present in all four donors.

Measured with immunoSEQ multiplex PCR; TCRdb has only the in-frame clones, and not every one. The sample includes roughly 700,000 clones, around 72% of them seen just once. Comment on this clone: Its antigen is currently unknown.

V was pared by 5 bases and J by 7 bases, with 8 bases of the junction left unmatched. Germline V gene lookup returns CDR1 LNHDA and CDR2 SQIVND (reference sequence). This CDR3 comprises 16 residues. The V and J genes are TRBV19 and TRBJ2-1; 13 bases match TRBD2. The sample consisted of memory CD4+ T cells sorted from blood. Subset in this sample: CD45RA-negative fraction. The TCR was taken from a woman between 25 and 40 years old in good health. As DNA, the CDR3 is TGTGCCAGTAGTGCCGAGACGGGACTAGCGGGGAATGAGCAGTTCTTC. Protein sequence: CASSAETGLAGNEQFF.